The 4 T cell receptor beta chains given below trace back to one sample, sequenced in a study of blood T cell repertoires in COVID-19. Repertoires were generated with immunoSEQ multiplex PCR, while TCRdb's copy carries only in-frame clones and drops some. The table shows about 140,000 clones, with 84% occurring only once. Sequenced material: peripheral blood. These receptors came from a human donor in a cohort sampled during active COVID-19.

The chain combines TRBV6-5 with TRBJ2-7; D possibly corresponds to TRBD2 (5 bases). Trimming took 6 bases from V and 9 from J, leaving 24 bases between them. Germline loops: CDR1 MNHEY, CDR2 SVGAGI. The CDR3 sequence is 15 residues long. The CDR3 loop reads CASRSHGVTYGMQYF. CDR3 nucleotide sequence: TGTGCCAGCAGATCCCACGGGGTTACCTATGGGATGCAGTACTTC.

The chain joins TRBV5-5 to TRBJ1-2, with 12 bases lining up with TRBD1. This CDR3 is built from 15 residues. Trimming cost V 1 base and J 8 bases; bases outside gene matches: 6. CDR1 and CDR2 from the germline V gene are SGHKS and YYEKEE (reference sequence). The CDR3 loop is CASSLPLGQGAGYTF. DNA of the CDR3: TGTGCCAGCAGCTTGCCTCTGGGACAGGGGGCGGGCTACACCTTC.

V is TRBV19 and J is TRBJ1-6, with TRBD1 identical over 8 bases. From germline, CDR1 is LNHDA and CDR2 SQIVND (reference sequence). This CDR3 is built from 14 residues. V was pared by 10 bases and J by 11 bases, with 13 bases of the junction left unmatched. CDR3 protein: CATSSGQATTPLHF. The DNA for the CDR3 is TGTGCCACCAGTTCGGGACAGGCTACGACACCCCTCCACTTT.

The chain combines TRBV25-1 with TRBJ2-1; tentatively, D is TRBD2 (5 bases). V was cut by 5 bases and J by 8 bases, with 13 bases left in between. The CDR3 is made up of 13 amino acids. Germline V CDR1 and CDR2: MGHDK, SYGVNS. CDR3 in DNA: TGTGCCAGCAGTCCAACCACTAGTTATGAGCAGTTCTTC. This translates into CASSPTTSYEQFF. Full variable domain (remainder filled in from reference TRBV25-1 and TRBJ2-1): EADIYQTPRYLVIGTGKKITLECSQTMGHDKMYWYQQDPGMELHLIHYSYGVNSTEKGDLSSESTVSRIRTEHFPLTLESARPSHTSQYLCASSPTTSYEQFFGPGTRLTVL.